This TCR beta chain was sequenced in a study of shared clonotypes between healthy human individuals. Study outcomes and limitations: Represented diversity (both genetic and exposure-history) was limited by the small number of donors. Some clonotypes were shared by all four sorted-subset donors, while others were not shared. The non-shared ones had lower generation probabilities than the shared ones. Tissue TCR repertoires likely differ from these blood-only repertoires.

Deletions cut 3 bases from V and 0 bases from J, with 9 bases between. The CDR3 has 14 residues. Looked up from germline, CDR1 is GTSNPN and CDR2 is SVGIG (reference sequence). With respect to this clone: Its antigen is not known. Other DNA sequences in this specimen translate into the identical CDR3.

An assay was performed, and its level was deep. Measured with immunoSEQ multiplex PCR; TCRdb has only the in-frame clones, and not every one. The repertoire consists of some 2,000,000 clones, with 85% to 95% occurring once and the leading ten covering more than 0.1%. This TCR was recovered from a man aged 18 to 29 in good health. The rearrangement links TRBV30 to TRBJ1-5, with unresolved D. Sequencing was performed on naive CD4+ T cells sorted from blood. Described subset: CD45RA+ positively selected. The CDR3 here is CAWSPLNSNQPQHF. The CDR3 nucleotides are TGTGCCTGGAGCCCCCTCAATAGCAATCAGCCCCAGCATTTT.